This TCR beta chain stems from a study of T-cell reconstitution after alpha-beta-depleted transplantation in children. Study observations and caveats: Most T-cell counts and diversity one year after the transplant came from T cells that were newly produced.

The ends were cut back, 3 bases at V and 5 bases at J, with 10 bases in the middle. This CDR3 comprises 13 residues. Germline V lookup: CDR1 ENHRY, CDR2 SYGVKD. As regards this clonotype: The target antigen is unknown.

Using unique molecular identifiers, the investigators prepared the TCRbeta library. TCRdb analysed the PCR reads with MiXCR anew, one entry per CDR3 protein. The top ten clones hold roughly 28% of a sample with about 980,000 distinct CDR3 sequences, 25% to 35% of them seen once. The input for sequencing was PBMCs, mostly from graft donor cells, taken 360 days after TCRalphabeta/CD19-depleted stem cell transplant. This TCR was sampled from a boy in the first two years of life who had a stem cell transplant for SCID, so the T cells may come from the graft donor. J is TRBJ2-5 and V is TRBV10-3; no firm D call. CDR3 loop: CAISERSAETQYF. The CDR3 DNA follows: TGTGCCATCAGTGAACGAAGCGCGGAGACCCAGTACTTC.